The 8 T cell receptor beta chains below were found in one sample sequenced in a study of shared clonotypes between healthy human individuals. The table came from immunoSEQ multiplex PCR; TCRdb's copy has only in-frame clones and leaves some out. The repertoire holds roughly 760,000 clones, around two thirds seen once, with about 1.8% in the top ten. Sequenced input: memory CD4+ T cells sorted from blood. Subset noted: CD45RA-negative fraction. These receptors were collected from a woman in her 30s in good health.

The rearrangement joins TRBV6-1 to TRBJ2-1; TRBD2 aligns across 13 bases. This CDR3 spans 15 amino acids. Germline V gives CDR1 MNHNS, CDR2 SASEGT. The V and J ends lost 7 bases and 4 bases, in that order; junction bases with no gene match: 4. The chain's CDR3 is CASIPGLAGYNEQFF. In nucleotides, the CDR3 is TGTGCCAGCATACCGGGACTAGCGGGGTACAATGAGCAGTTCTTC.

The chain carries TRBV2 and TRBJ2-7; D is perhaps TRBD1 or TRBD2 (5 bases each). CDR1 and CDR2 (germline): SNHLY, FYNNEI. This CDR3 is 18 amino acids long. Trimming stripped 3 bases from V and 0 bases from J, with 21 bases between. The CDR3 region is CASSDPGDGGTFSYEQYF. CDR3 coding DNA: TGTGCCAGCAGTGACCCCGGGGATGGTGGGACCTTCTCCTACGAGCAGTACTTC.

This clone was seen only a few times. This chain's CDR3 is CASIGTPNTEAFF. The CDR3 coding sequence is TGTGCCAGCATTGGGACTCCAAACACTGAAGCTTTCTTT. The chain couples TRBV6-5 to TRBJ1-1, with D perhaps matching TRBD1 (5 bases). This CDR3 contains 13 residues. Germline V gene lookup returns CDR1 MNHEY and CDR2 SVGAGI. V was shortened by 7 bases and J by 2 bases, with 11 bases between the two germline ends.

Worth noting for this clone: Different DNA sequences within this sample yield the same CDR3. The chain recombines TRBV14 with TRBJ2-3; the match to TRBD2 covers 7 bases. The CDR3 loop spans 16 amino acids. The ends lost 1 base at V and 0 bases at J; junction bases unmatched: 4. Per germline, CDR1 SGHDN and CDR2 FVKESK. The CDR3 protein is CASSQVGGSSTDTQYF. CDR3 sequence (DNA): TGTGCCAGCAGCCAAGTCGGCGGGAGCAGCACAGATACGCAGTATTTT.

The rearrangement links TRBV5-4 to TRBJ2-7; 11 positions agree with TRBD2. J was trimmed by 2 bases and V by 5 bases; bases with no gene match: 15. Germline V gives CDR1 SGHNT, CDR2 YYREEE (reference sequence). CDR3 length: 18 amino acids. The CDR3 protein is CASSRSLAGVSRTYEQYF. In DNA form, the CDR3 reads TGTGCCAGCAGTCGGTCACTAGCGGGAGTCTCCAGGACCTACGAGCAGTACTTC.

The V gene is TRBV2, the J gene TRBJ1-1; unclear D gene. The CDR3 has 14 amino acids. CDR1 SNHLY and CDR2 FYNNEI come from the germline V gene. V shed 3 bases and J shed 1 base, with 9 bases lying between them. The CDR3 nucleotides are TGTGCCAGCAGTGAGAGTGAGGGGAACACTGAAGCTTTCTTT. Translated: CASSESEGNTEAFF.

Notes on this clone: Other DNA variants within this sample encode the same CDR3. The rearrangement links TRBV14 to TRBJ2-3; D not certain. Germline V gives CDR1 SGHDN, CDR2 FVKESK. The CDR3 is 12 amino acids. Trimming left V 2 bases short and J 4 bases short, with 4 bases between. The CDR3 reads CASSQSSDTQYF. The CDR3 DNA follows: TGTGCCAGCAGCCAATCTTCAGATACGCAGTATTTT.

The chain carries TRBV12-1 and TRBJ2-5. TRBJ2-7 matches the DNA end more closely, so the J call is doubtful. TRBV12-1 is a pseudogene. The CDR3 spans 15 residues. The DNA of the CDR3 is TGTGCCAGCAGCCGGCTCACGAGAATCACCTACGAGCAGTACTTC. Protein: CASSRLTRITYEQYF.